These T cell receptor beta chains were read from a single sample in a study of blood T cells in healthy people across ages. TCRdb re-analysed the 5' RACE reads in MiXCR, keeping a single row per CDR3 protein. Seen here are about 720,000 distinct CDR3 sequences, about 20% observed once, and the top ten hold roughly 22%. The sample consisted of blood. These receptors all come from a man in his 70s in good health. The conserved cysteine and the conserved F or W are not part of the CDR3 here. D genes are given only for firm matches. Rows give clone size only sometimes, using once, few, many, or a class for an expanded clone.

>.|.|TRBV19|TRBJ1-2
ASSVTPFGYGYT
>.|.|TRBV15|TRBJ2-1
ATSRGKKGNEQF
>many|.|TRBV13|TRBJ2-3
ASSDWLADTQY
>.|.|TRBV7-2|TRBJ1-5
ASSSGQNHQPQH
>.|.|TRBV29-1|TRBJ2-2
SVEDRLPGTNTGELF
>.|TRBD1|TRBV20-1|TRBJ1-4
SAWGQSNEKLF
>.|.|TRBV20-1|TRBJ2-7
SARDQLQQVFEPYEQY
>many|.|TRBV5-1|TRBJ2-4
ASSLSIAKNIQY
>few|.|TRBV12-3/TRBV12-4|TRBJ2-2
ASSLPAGLNTGELF
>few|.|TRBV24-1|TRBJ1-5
ATSAGPHQPQH
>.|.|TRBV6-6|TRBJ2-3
ASTKGGPTDTQY
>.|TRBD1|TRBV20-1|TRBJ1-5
SARGQYNQPQH
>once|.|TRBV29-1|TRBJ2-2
SVAYHTGELF
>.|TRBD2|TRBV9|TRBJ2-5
ASSPTSGDAETQY
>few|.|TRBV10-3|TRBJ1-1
AISAGVTEAF
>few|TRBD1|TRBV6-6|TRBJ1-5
ASRDRVGDQPQH
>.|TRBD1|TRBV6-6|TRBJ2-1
ASSGTTGLDNEQF
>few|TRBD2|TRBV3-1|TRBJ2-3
ASSPEAGEDDTQY
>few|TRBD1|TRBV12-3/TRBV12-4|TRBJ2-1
ASSLISGQSSYNEQF
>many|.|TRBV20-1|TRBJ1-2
SAREGNNNYGYT
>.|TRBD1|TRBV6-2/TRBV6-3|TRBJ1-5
ASSYSAQGIQPQH
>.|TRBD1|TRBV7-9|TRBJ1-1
ASSLAWTGNTEAF
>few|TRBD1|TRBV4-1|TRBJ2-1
ASSQPDRAYNEQF
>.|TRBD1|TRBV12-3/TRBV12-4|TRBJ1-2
ASSTRTGFYYGYT
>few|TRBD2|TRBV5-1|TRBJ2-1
ASSLVAGGLNERF
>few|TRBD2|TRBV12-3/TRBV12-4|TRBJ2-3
ASSSGTSPSTDTQY
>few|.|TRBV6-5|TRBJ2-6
ASSYSTPPGANVLT
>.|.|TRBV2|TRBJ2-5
ASSGRRNQETQY
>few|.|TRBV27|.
ASSLQMVLGLPSGEQF
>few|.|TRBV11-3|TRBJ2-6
AAKEANVLT
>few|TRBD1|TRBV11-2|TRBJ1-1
ASSPPSDRVYTEAF
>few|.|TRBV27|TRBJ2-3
ASSFTYTGADTQY
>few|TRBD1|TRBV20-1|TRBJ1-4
SAKRAGGERLF
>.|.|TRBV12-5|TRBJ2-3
ASGLASGDTLYTDTQY
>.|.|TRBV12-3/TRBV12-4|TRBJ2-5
ASSYIEETQY